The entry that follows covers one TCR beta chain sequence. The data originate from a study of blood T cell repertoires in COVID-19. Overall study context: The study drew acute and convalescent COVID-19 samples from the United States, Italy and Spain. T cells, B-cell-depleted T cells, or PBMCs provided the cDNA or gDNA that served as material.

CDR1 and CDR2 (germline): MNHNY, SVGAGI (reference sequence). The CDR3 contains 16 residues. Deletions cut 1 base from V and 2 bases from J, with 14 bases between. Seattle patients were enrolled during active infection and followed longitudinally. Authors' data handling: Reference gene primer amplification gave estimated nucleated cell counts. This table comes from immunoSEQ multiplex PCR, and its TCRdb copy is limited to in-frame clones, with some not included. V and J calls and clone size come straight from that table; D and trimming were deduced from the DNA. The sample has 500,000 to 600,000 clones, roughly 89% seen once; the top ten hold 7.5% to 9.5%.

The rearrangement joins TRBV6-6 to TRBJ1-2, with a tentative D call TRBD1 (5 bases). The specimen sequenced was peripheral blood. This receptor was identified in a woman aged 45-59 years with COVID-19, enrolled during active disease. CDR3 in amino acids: CASSYLYYGQNYGYTF. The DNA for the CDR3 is TGTGCCAGCAGTTACTTGTACTACGGACAAAACTATGGCTACACCTTC.